The clone carrying this T cell receptor beta chain appeared a single time. Its matching antigen is unknown. This sample is drawn from a study of post-analysis software for immune sequencing data. Germline V gene sequence: CDR1 SSHAT, CDR2 FNYEAQ (reference sequence). Trimming at V came to 5 bases and at J to 9 bases, leaving 7 bases not matched to a gene. The CDR3 extends over 14 amino acids. The TCR beta cDNA libraries contained unique molecular identifiers. The T cell input of roughly 1 to 11 million gave about half a million cDNA molecules. TCRdb re-called the PCR reads with MiXCR, one entry per CDR3 protein. Of some 690,000 distinct CDR3 sequences in the sample, 55% to 70% are singletons; the top ten hold about 11%. Study-level points and caveats: Comparison of patients with controls showed 4 to 6 TRBV segments more frequent in patients, TRBV5-6, TRBV5-1 and TRBV20-1 among them.

The chain uses TRBV7-7 and TRBJ2-1, with 10 bases that match TRBD2. The TCR was taken from a girl aged 2 to 9 with multiple sclerosis. Sequenced material: blood. The CDR3 here is CASSPSSGRAEQFF. The CDR3 nucleotides read TGTGCCAGCAGCCCTTCGAGCGGGAGGGCTGAGCAGTTCTTC. The full variable domain, rest sourced from reference TRBV7-7 and TRBJ2-1, is GAGVSQSPRYKVTKRGQDVTLRCDPISSHATLYWYQQALGQGPEFLTYFNYEAQPDKSGLPSDRFSAERPEGSISTLTIQRTEQRDSAMYRCASSPSSGRAEQFFGPGTRLTVL.